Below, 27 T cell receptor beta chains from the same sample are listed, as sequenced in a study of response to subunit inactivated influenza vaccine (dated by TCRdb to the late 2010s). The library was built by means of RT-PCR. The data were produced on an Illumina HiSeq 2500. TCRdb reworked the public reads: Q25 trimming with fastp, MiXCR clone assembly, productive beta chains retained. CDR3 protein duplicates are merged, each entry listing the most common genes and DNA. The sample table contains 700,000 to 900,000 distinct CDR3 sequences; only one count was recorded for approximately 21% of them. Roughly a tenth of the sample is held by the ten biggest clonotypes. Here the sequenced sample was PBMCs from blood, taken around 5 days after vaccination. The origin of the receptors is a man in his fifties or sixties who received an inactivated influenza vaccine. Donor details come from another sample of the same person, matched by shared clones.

CDR3 amino acids: CSARFLRTPPSEQYF. CDR3 nucleotide sequence: TGCAGTGCGAGGTTCCTTAGGACCCCCCCCTCCGAGCAGTACTTC. The chain combines TRBV20-1 with TRBJ2-7; D is unresolved. V gave up 6 bases and J gave up 6 bases, with 24 bases separating them. The CDR3 is 15 residues long. Germline V gene sequence: CDR1 DFQATT, CDR2 SNEGSKA (reference sequence).

The CDR3 reads CSAPTGDNTEAFF. The CDR3 DNA is TGCAGTGCGCCGACAGGGGATAATACTGAAGCTTTCTTT. The V and J genes are TRBV20-1 and TRBJ1-1, with 8 bases that match TRBD1. From germline, CDR1 is DFQATT and CDR2 SNEGSKA (reference sequence). The CDR3 loop spans 13 amino acids. Germline trimming cut 6 bases from V and 5 bases from J; bases unmatched to any gene: 8.

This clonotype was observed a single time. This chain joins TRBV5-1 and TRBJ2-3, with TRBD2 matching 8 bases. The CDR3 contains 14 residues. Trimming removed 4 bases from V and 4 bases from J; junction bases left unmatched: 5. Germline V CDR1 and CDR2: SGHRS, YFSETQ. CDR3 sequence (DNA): TGCGCCAGCAGCCGCTACGGGGGGGCAGATACGCAGTATTTT. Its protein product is CASSRYGGADTQYF.

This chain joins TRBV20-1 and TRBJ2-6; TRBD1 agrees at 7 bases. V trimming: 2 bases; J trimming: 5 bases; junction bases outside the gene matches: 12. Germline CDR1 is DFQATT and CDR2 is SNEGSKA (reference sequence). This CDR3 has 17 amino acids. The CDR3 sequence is CSARRVGTVDWANVLTF. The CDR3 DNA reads TGCAGTGCTAGAAGGGTAGGGACAGTTGATTGGGCCAACGTCCTGACTTTC.

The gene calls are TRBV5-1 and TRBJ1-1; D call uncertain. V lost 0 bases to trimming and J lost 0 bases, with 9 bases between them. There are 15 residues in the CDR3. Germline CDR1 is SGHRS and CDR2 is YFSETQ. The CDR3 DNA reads TGCGCCAGCAGCTTGGGGGCAGTCGTGAACACTGAAGCTTTCTTT. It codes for CASSLGAVVNTEAFF.

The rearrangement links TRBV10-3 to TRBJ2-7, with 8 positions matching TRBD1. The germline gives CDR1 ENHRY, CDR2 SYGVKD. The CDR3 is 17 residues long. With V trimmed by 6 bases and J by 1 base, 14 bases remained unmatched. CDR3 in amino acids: CAIRRTGSVAGSYEQYF. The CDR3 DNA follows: TGTGCCATCAGGCGGACAGGGTCGGTAGCTGGGTCCTACGAGCAGTACTTC.

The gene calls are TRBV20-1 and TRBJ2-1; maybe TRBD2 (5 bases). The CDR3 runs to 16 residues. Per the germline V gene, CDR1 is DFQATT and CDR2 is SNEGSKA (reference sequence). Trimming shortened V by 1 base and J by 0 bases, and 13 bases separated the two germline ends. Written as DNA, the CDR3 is TGCAGTGCTAGAGTTAGTAGCGCCCACTCCTACAATGAGCAGTTCTTC. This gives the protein CSARVSSAHSYNEQFF.

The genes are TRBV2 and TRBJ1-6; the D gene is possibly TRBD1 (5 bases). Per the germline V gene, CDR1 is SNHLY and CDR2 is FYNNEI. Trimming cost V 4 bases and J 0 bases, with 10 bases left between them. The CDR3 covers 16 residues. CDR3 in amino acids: CASSVSGGSYNSPLHF. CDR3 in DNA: TGTGCCAGCAGTGTGAGTGGGGGCTCCTATAATTCACCCCTCCACTTT. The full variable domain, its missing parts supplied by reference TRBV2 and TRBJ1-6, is EPEVTQTPSHQVTQMGQEVILRCVPISNHLYFYWYRQILGQKVEFLVSFYNNEISEKSEIFDDQFSVERPDGSNFTLKIRSTKLEDSAMYFCASSVSGGSYNSPLHFGNGTRLTVT.

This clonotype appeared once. CDR3 sequence (DNA): TGTGCCAGCAGCCAAGCCTGGGGGGCCTATGGCTACACCTTC. Protein sequence: CASSQAWGAYGYTF. The chain has TRBV14 and TRBJ1-2, with a possible D match to TRBD1 (6 bases). Germline V gene lookup returns CDR1 SGHDN and CDR2 FVKESK. Trimming took off 1 base at V and 4 bases at J, with 10 bases between the two ends. The CDR3 totals 14 residues.

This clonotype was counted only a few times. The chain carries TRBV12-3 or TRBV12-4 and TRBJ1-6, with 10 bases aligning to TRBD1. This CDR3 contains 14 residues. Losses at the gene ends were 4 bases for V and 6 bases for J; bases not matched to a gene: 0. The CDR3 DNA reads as TGTGCCAGCAGTTGGACAGGGGGTAATTCACCCCTCCACTTT. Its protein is CASSWTGGNSPLHF.

The CDR3 loop reads CASSHGDGGYEQYF. The CDR3 region has the DNA TGTGCCAGCAGCCACGGGGACGGCGGCTACGAGCAGTACTTC. The chain recombines TRBV6-2 or TRBV6-3 with TRBJ2-7, with D perhaps assigned TRBD1 or TRBD2 (5 bases each). The CDR3 has 14 residues. Trimming took off 6 bases at V and 3 bases at J, with 15 bases between the two ends. CDR1 MNHEY and CDR2 SVGEGT come from the germline V gene.

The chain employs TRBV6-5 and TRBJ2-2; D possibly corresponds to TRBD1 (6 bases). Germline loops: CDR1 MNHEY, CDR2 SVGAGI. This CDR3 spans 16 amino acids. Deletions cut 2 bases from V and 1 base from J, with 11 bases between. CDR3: CASSYRGGENTGELFF. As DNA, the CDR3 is TGTGCCAGCAGTTACAGAGGGGGAGAGAACACCGGGGAGCTGTTTTTT.

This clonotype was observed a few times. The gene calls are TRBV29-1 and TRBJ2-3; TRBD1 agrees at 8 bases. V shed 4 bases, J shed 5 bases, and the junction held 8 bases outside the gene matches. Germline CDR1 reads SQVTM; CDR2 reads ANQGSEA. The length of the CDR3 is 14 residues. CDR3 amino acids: CSVVRGPGGDTQYF. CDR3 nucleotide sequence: TGCAGCGTTGTCAGGGGGCCAGGGGGAGATACGCAGTATTTT.

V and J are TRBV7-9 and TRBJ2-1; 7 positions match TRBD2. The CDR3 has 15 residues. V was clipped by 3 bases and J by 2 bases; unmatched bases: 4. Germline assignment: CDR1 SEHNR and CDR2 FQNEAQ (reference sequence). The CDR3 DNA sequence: TGTGCCAGCAGCTTTGACGGGGGGACCTACAATGAGCAGTTCTTC. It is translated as CASSFDGGTYNEQFF.

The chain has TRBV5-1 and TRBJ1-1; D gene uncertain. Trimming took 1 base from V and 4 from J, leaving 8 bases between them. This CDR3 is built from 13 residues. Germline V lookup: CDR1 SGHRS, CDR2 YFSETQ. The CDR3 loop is CASSLYSTTEAFF. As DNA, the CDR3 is TGCGCCAGCAGCTTGTACAGTACCACTGAAGCTTTCTTT.

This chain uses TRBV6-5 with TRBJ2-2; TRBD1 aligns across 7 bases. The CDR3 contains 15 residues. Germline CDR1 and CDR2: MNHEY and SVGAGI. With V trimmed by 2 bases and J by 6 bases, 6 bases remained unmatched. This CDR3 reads CASSYPGTASGELFF. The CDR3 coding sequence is TGTGCCAGCAGTTACCCCGGGACAGCTTCCGGGGAGCTGTTTTTT.

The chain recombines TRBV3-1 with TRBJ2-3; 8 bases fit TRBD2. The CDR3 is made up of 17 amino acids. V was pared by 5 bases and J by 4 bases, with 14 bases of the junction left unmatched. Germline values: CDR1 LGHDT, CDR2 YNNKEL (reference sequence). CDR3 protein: CASSGKRQRGLSDTQYF. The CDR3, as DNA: TGTGCCAGCAGCGGAAAGAGGCAGCGGGGGTTATCAGATACGCAGTATTTT.

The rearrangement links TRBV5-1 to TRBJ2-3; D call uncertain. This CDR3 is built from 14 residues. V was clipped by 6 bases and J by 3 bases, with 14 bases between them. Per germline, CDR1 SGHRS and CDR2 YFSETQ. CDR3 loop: CASNPYVVTDTQYF. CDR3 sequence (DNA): TGCGCCAGCAACCCTTATGTGGTGACAGATACGCAGTATTTT.

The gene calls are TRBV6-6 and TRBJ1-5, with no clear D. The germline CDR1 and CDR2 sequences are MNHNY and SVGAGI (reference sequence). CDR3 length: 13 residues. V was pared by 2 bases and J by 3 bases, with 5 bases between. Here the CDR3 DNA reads TGTGCCAGCAGTTACCAACCCAATCAGCCCCAGCATTTT. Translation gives CASSYQPNQPQHF.

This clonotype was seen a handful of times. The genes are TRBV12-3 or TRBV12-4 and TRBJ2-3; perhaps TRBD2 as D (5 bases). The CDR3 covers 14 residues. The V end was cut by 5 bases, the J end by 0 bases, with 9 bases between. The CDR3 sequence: CASSGLLSTDTQYF. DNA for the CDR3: TGTGCCAGCAGTGGACTCCTTAGCACAGATACGCAGTATTTT.

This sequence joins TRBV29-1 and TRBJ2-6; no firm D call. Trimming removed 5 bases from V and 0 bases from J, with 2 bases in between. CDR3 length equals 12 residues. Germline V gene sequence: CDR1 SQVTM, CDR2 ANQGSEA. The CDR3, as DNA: TGCAGCGTTCCCTCTGGGGCCAACGTCCTGACTTTC. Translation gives CSVPSGANVLTF.

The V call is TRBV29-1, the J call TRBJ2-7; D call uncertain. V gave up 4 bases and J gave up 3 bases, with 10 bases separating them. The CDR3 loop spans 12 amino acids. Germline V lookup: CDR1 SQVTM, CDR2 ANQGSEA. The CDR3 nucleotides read TGCAGCGTTGGAGACACTCTCTACGAGCAGTACTTC. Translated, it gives CSVGDTLYEQYF.

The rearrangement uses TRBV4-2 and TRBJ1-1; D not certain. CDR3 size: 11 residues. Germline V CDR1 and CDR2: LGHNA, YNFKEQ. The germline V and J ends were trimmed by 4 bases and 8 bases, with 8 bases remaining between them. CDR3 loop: CASSPGKEAFF. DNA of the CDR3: TGTGCCAGCAGCCCGGGAAAAGAAGCTTTCTTT.

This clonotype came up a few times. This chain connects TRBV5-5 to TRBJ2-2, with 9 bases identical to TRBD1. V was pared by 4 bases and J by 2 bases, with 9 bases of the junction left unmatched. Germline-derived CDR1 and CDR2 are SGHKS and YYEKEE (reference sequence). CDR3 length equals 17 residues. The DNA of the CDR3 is TGTGCCAGCAGCCTCGGACAGGGGTCGGGAAACACCGGGGAGCTGTTTTTT. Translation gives CASSLGQGSGNTGELFF.

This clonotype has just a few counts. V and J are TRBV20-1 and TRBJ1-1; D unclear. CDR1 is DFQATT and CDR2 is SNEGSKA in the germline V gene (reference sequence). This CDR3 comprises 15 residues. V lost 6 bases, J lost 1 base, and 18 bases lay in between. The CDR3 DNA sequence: TGCAGTGCCCCCCCGCCGGCGGCCACGAACACTGAAGCTTTCTTT. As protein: CSAPPPAATNTEAFF.

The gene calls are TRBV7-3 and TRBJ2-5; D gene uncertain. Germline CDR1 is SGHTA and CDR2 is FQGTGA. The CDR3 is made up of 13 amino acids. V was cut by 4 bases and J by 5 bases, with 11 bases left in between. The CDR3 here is CASSYTREETQYF. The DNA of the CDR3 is TGTGCCAGCAGCTATACCCGAGAGGAGACCCAGTACTTC.

The CDR3 loop reads CASSHDSKNIQYF. The CDR3 DNA is TGTGCCAGCAGCCATGACAGCAAAAACATTCAGTACTTC. This chain connects TRBV2 to TRBJ2-4, with D perhaps TRBD1 (5 bases). Trimming took 6 bases from V and 3 from J, leaving 9 bases between them. CDR1 SNHLY and CDR2 FYNNEI come from the germline V gene. CDR3 size: 13 residues.